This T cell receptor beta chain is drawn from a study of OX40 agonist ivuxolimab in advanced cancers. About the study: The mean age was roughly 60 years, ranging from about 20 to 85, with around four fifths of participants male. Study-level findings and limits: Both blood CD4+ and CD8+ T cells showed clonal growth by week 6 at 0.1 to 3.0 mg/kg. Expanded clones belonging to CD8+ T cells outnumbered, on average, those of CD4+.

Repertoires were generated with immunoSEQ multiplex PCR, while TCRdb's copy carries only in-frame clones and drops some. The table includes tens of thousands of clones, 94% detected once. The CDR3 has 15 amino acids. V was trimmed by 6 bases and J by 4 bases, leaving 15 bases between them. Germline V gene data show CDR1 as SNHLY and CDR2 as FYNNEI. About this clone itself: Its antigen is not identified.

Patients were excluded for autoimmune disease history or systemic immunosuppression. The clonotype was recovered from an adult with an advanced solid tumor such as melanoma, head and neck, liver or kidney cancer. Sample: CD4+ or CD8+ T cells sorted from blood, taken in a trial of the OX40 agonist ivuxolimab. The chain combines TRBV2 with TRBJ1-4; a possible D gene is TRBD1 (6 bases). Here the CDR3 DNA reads TGTGCCAGCAGGTCGGAGGGGGTTGGTAATGAAAAACTGTTTTTT. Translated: CASRSEGVGNEKLFF.